The 16 T cell receptor beta chains below were found in one sample sequenced in a study of blood T cell repertoires in COVID-19. The assay was immunoSEQ multiplex PCR, and TCRdb's table has in-frame clones only and misses some. The sample has hundreds of thousands of clones; 89% are singletons. The sequenced sample was PBMCs or T cells enriched from blood (not recorded which). Every receptor here comes from a man in his sixties who had recovered from COVID-19.

This chain connects TRBV3-1 (or the pseudogene TRBV3-2) to TRBJ2-7, with D unclear. This CDR3 has 17 residues. In germline, CDR1 is LGHDT, CDR2 YNNKEL (reference sequence). The V end lost 0 bases, the J end lost 0 bases, and 15 bases lay between the germline ends. This CDR3 reads CASSQDRSGYSSYEQYF. The CDR3 nucleotides read TGTGCCAGCAGCCAAGATCGGTCCGGGTATAGCTCCTACGAGCAGTACTTC.

The rearrangement uses TRBV19 and TRBJ2-7; 8 bases are shared with TRBD1. Losses at the gene ends were 8 bases for V and 3 bases for J; bases not matched to a gene: 6. Germline loops: CDR1 LNHDA, CDR2 SQIVND (reference sequence). CDR3 length: 13 residues. The CDR3 region has the DNA TGTGCCAGTCAGGGGGCGCAAGGCTACGAGCAGTACTTC. As protein: CASQGAQGYEQYF.

V and J are TRBV7-3 and TRBJ1-1, with 12 bases identical to TRBD1. Unmatched junction bases numbered 6, after V lost 4 bases and J lost 6 bases. Germline V gene data show CDR1 as SGHTA and CDR2 as FQGTGA. The CDR3 covers 15 residues. The chain's CDR3 is CASSSPGQGAAEAFF. DNA for the CDR3: TGTGCCAGCAGCTCCCCGGGACAGGGGGCCGCTGAAGCTTTCTTT.

This rearrangement joins TRBV5-6 to TRBJ2-7; TRBD1 aligns across 12 bases. The CDR3 covers 15 residues. V shed 4 bases, J shed 0 bases, and the junction held 2 bases outside the gene matches. The germline CDR1 and CDR2 sequences are SGHDT and YYEEEE. The CDR3 here is CASSPGQGASYEQYF. CDR3 coding DNA: TGTGCCAGCAGCCCGGGACAGGGGGCCTCCTACGAGCAGTACTTC.

This clone came up a few times. The chain combines TRBV5-1 with TRBJ1-5; D unresolved. The length of the CDR3 is 16 residues. Germline CDR1 is SGHRS and CDR2 is YFSETQ. V was shortened by 2 bases and J by 0 bases, with 12 bases between the two germline ends. The CDR3 loop reads CASSFTGSYSNQPQHF. CDR3 sequence (DNA): TGCGCCAGCAGCTTTACGGGATCTTATAGCAATCAGCCCCAGCATTTT.

This sequence joins TRBV6-5 and TRBJ1-2, with D unclear. The germline gives CDR1 MNHEY, CDR2 SVGAGI. The CDR3 length is 13 residues. Trimming pared 8 bases from V and 2 bases from J, leaving 12 bases between. The CDR3 loop is CASALTENYGYTF. For the CDR3, the DNA is TGTGCCAGCGCCCTAACAGAGAACTATGGCTACACCTTC.

Only a few counts were recorded for this clone. J is TRBJ1-5 and V is TRBV19; TRBD1 might be the D (5 bases). This CDR3 contains 18 residues. V was trimmed by 0 bases and J by 3 bases, leaving 18 bases between them. The germline CDR1 and CDR2 sequences are LNHDA and SQIVND (reference sequence). CDR3 sequence: CASSIDRASGMDNQPQHF. CDR3 in DNA: TGTGCCAGTAGTATAGACCGGGCATCAGGGATGGACAATCAGCCCCAGCATTTT.

The rearrangement links TRBV23-1 to TRBJ2-5, with TRBD1 matching over 9 bases. TRBV23-1 counts as an open reading frame of uncertain function. V lost 4 bases and J lost 5; bases outside the gene matches: 11. The CDR3 is 16 amino acids. The CDR3 coding sequence is TGCGCCAGCAGTCCCAAAGGGACAGGGTCCTTCGAGACCCAGTACTTC. Its protein product is CASSPKGTGSFETQYF.

The chain carries TRBV5-5 and TRBJ1-5, with 8 bases that match TRBD1. Germline values: CDR1 SGHKS, CDR2 YYEKEE (reference sequence). This CDR3 spans 15 amino acids. Trimming cost V 5 bases and J 4 bases; bases outside gene matches: 8. DNA of the CDR3: TGTGCCAGCAGATCGGACAGGGACAGGAATCAGCCCCAGCATTTT. It specifies CASRSDRDRNQPQHF.

This chain links TRBV29-1 with TRBJ2-3, with TRBD1 identical over 7 bases. Trimming at V came to 6 bases and at J to 0 bases, leaving 9 bases not matched to a gene. From germline, CDR1 is SQVTM and CDR2 ANQGSEA. The CDR3 loop spans 15 amino acids. CDR3 amino acids: CSVGPTGLSTDTQYF. The CDR3 DNA follows: TGCAGCGTGGGGCCGACAGGGCTTAGCACAGATACGCAGTATTTT.

The chain joins TRBV5-1 to TRBJ2-5; 9 nucleotides line up with TRBD2. V dropped 4 bases and J dropped 5; count of bases not matched to a gene: 9. This CDR3 spans 15 amino acids. Per the germline V gene, CDR1 is SGHRS and CDR2 is YFSETQ. The CDR3 sequence is CASSTTGTSWETQYF. CDR3 DNA: TGCGCCAGCAGCACTACCGGGACTAGCTGGGAGACCCAGTACTTC. Drawing the rest from reference TRBV5-1 and TRBJ2-5, the complete variable domain is KAGVTQTPRYLIKTRGQQVTLSCSPISGHRSVSWYQQTPGQGLQFLFEYFSETQRNKGNFPGRFSGRQFSNSRSEMNVSTLELGDSALYLCASSTTGTSWETQYFGPGTRLLVL.

This chain joins TRBV6-2 or TRBV6-3 and TRBJ1-2, with TRBD1 matching 8 bases. The length of the CDR3 is 15 residues. Losses at the gene ends were 1 base for V and 8 bases for J; bases not matched to a gene: 9. Germline CDR1 MNHEY, CDR2 SVGEGT. Written as DNA, the CDR3 is TGTGCCAGCAGTTACTTTGGACAGGGAGAGAGGGGCTACACCTTC. It encodes CASSYFGQGERGYTF.

Concerning this clone itself: The sample has other DNA sequences that encode this CDR3 too. This rearrangement joins TRBV9 to TRBJ1-2; maybe TRBD1 (6 bases). The CDR3 consists of 14 residues. Germline loops: CDR1 SGDLS, CDR2 YYNGEE. Trimming cost V 0 bases and J 2 bases, with 8 bases left between them. The CDR3 is CASSVGQGNYGYTF. CDR3 coding DNA: TGTGCCAGCAGCGTAGGCCAGGGGAACTATGGCTACACCTTC.

The chain uses TRBV7-2 and TRBJ2-2; 7 bases match TRBD2. The CDR3 runs 15 residues. V lost 5 bases, J lost 3 bases, and 6 bases stayed unmatched. Germline CDR1 is SGHTA and CDR2 is FQGNSA. CDR3 amino acids: CASSPGLVDTGELFF. The CDR3 DNA sequence: TGTGCCAGCAGCCCCGGACTAGTCGACACCGGGGAGCTGTTTTTT.

This clone was seen a single time. Other DNA sequences of this sample code for an identical CDR3. The chain has TRBV18 and TRBJ1-1, with D perhaps matching TRBD1 (6 bases). The CDR3 length is 14 residues. V lost 3 bases and J lost 1, with 9 bases in between. The germline V gene has CDR1 KGHSH and CDR2 LQKENI. The DNA for the CDR3 is TGTGCCAGCTCACCCCAGGGGCAGAACACTGAAGCTTTCTTT. Protein sequence: CASSPQGQNTEAFF.

This clone was counted a few times. The chain has TRBV18 and TRBJ2-1; D is perhaps TRBD2 (6 bases). V lost 0 bases to trimming and J lost 5 bases, with 14 bases between them. The CDR3 covers 16 residues. CDR1 KGHSH and CDR2 LQKENI come from the germline V gene. CDR3 in amino acids: CASSPPVGGENNEQFF. In DNA form, the CDR3 reads TGTGCCAGCTCACCACCAGTCGGCGGGGAAAACAATGAGCAGTTCTTC.